What follows describes a single TCR beta chain. V gave up 0 bases and J gave up 4 bases, with 7 bases separating them. This CDR3 spans 13 amino acids. Per the germline V gene, CDR1 is SGHRS and CDR2 is YFSETQ. This sample was taken from a study of blood T cell repertoires in COVID-19. Looking at the study overall: Sources were T cells, B-cell-depleted T cells, or PBMCs; the material itself was cDNA or gDNA.

Only in-frame clones appear in the TCRdb table, and some are missing; sequencing was by immunoSEQ multiplex PCR. The repertoire includes 180,000 or so clones, approximately 89% of them detected once, and just under 8.5% sits in the top ten. The chain links TRBV5-1 to TRBJ1-1; a weak D match, TRBD1 (5 bases). This TCR derives from a woman aged 60 to 75 with acute or convalescent COVID-19. The source material was peripheral blood. The CDR3 reads CASSLVTGTEAFF. The CDR3 DNA reads TGCGCCAGCAGCTTGGTTACAGGCACTGAAGCTTTCTTT.